The 23 T cell receptor beta chains below were found in one sample sequenced in a study of cytomegalovirus exposure and HLA in healthy donors. Sequencing was performed with immunoSEQ multiplex PCR; in TCRdb, only in-frame clones are kept and a portion is missing. The table includes 100,000 to 150,000 clones, 85% to 90% detected once. Material for sequencing was PBMCs. The receptors shown here come from a man younger than 40 in good health and CMV-seronegative.

The chain uses TRBV5-8 and TRBJ2-1; D is undetermined. The CDR3 extends over 13 amino acids. Germline lookup yields CDR1 SGHTS and CDR2 YDEGEE. The V and J ends lost 2 bases and 4 bases respectively, with 7 bases between them. The CDR3 spells CASSFDTYNEQFF. CDR3 sequence (DNA): TGTGCCAGCAGCTTTGACACGTACAATGAGCAGTTCTTC.

The V and J genes are TRBV7-9 and TRBJ1-4, with TRBD1 matching over 7 bases. Losses at the gene ends were 7 bases for V and 10 bases for J; bases not matched to a gene: 9. The germline gives CDR1 SEHNR, CDR2 FQNEAQ (reference sequence). This CDR3 region has 13 residues. The CDR3 bases are TGTGCCAGCAACTCTGACAGGGTCGGAAAACTGTTTTTT. Translated, it gives CASNSDRVGKLFF.

This chain connects TRBV28 to TRBJ2-7; TRBD1 matches at 9 bases. V gave up 5 bases and J gave up 4 bases; unmatched junction bases: 9. The CDR3 runs 15 residues. Per germline, CDR1 MDHEN and CDR2 SYDVKM. This chain's CDR3 is CASSPRGTGRYEQYF. CDR3 in DNA: TGTGCCAGCAGTCCCCGCGGGACAGGGAGGTACGAGCAGTACTTC.

The chain links TRBV5-4 to TRBJ2-1; D is unclear. Deletions cut 0 bases from V and 6 bases from J, with 13 bases between. Germline V lookup: CDR1 SGHNT, CDR2 YYREEE (reference sequence). The CDR3 is made up of 15 amino acids. CDR3 loop: CASSLDRVPSNEQFF. As DNA, the CDR3 is TGTGCCAGCAGCTTGGACAGAGTACCTTCCAATGAGCAGTTCTTC. Full variable domain (rest looked up from reference TRBV5-4 and TRBJ2-1): ETGVTQSPTHLIKTRGQQVTLRCSSQSGHNTVSWYQQALGQGPQFIFQYYREEENGRGNFPPRFSGLQFPNYSSELNVNALELDDSALYLCASSLDRVPSNEQFFGPGTRLTVL.

This chain connects TRBV27 to TRBJ2-7, with TRBD1 matching over 9 bases. The CDR3 contains 15 residues. The trim removed 6 bases at V and 2 bases at J, leaving 8 bases unmatched. Germline values: CDR1 MNHEY, CDR2 SMNVEV (reference sequence). CDR3 region: CASSPRRTGAYEQYF. CDR3 coding DNA: TGTGCCAGCAGCCCACGACGGACAGGGGCCTACGAGCAGTACTTC.

This chain links TRBV19 with TRBJ1-2, with 9 bases fitting TRBD1. The germline gives CDR1 LNHDA, CDR2 SQIVND (reference sequence). This CDR3 comprises 15 residues. V lost 9 bases to trimming and J lost 8 bases; unmatched junction nucleotides: 16. CDR3 DNA: TGTGCCAGCCGACACACGGACAGGGGAGGTTTAGGCTACACCTTC. It yields the protein CASRHTDRGGLGYTF.

The genes are TRBV7-6 and TRBJ1-1, with TRBD1 identical over 7 bases. Germline loops: CDR1 SGHVS, CDR2 FNYEAQ. V gave up 5 bases and J gave up 3 bases; unmatched junction bases: 3. The length of the CDR3 is 13 residues. In DNA form, the CDR3 reads TGTGCCAGCAGCCAACAGGGGTACACTGAAGCTTTCTTT. It translates to CASSQQGYTEAFF.

The J gene is TRBJ2-5, the V gene TRBV7-9, with 7 nucleotides matching TRBD2. The trim removed 4 bases at V and 2 bases at J, leaving 7 bases unmatched. There are 15 residues in the CDR3. Germline values: CDR1 SEHNR, CDR2 FQNEAQ (reference sequence). In DNA, the CDR3 is TGTGCCAGCAGCTGGGGGGAGGGGTGGCAAGAGACCCAGTACTTC. It is translated as CASSWGEGWQETQYF.

The J gene is TRBJ2-5, the V gene TRBV4-1; TRBD1 matches 7 bases. The CDR3 spans 15 residues. In germline, CDR1 is MGHRA, CDR2 YSYEKL. The V gene end was trimmed by 1 base and the J gene end by 4 bases; junction bases not matched to a gene: 6. CDR3 residues: CASSQVEGAAETQYF. The CDR3 region has the DNA TGCGCCAGCAGCCAAGTTGAGGGGGCTGCAGAGACCCAGTACTTC.

The chain has TRBV16 and TRBJ1-5; no clear D. Trimming removed 3 bases from V and 1 base from J, with 7 bases in between. The CDR3 has 14 amino acids. The germline V gene encodes CDR1 KGHSY and CDR2 FQNENV. CDR3 sequence: CASSHGPSNQPQHF. CDR3 sequence (DNA): TGTGCCAGCAGCCATGGGCCGAGCAATCAGCCCCAGCATTTT.

The V call is TRBV4-3, the J call TRBJ2-2; D might be TRBD2 (5 bases). The CDR3 is made up of 15 amino acids. The V and J ends lost 1 base and 0 bases respectively, with 6 bases between them. Germline V lookup: CDR1 LGHNA, CDR2 YSLEER. DNA for the CDR3: TGCGCCAGCAGCCAAGGGGGAGCGAACACCGGGGAGCTGTTTTTT. Translating it yields CASSQGGANTGELFF.

The V call is TRBV29-1, the J call TRBJ2-5; 8 bases are shared with TRBD2. V was clipped by 8 bases and J by 3 bases; unmatched bases: 5. The CDR3 runs to 12 residues. Germline loops: CDR1 SQVTM, CDR2 ANQGSEA. CDR3 in DNA: TGCAGCACGGGACTAGTCGAAGAGACCCAGTACTTC. This encodes CSTGLVEETQYF.

This clone came up once. The rearrangement uses TRBV27 and TRBJ1-2; no reliable D call. Per germline, CDR1 MNHEY and CDR2 SMNVEV (reference sequence). V lost 6 bases and J lost 8, with 16 bases in between. This CDR3 spans 13 amino acids. The CDR3 nucleotides read TGTGCCAGCAGAACACGCCTCCAATGGGGCTACACCTTC. This sequence encodes CASRTRLQWGYTF.

The chain recombines TRBV7-2 with TRBJ1-3; the D is unclear. Germline CDR1 SGHTA, CDR2 FQGNSA. The V and J ends lost 5 bases and 0 bases respectively, with 14 bases between them. The CDR3 sequence is 16 residues long. The CDR3 is CASSPAAGFSGNTIYF. CDR3 bases: TGTGCCAGCAGCCCAGCAGCGGGCTTCTCTGGAAACACCATATATTTT.

The chain carries TRBV4-1 and TRBJ1-5; D remains unclear. Looked up from germline, CDR1 is MGHRA and CDR2 is YSYEKL. The CDR3 is 16 amino acids. V dropped 1 base and J dropped 3 bases, with 13 bases sitting between them. The CDR3 DNA reads TGCGCCAGCAGCCAAGGCTACGACATTATCAATCAGCCCCAGCATTTT. It translates to CASSQGYDIINQPQHF.

This clone was counted at least ten times. The chain links TRBV7-9 to TRBJ1-2; 8 bases are shared with TRBD1. The J segment lost 8 bases and the V segment lost 5 bases, leaving 4 bases of the junction unmatched. This CDR3 contains 12 residues. CDR1 is SEHNR, CDR2 FQNEAQ, per germline (reference sequence). The CDR3 coding sequence is TGTGCCAGCAGCCAGGGGGCGCGGGGCTACACCTTC. The encoded protein is CASSQGARGYTF.

The V gene is TRBV29-1, the J gene TRBJ1-1; weak D call: TRBD1 (6 bases). The CDR3 is made up of 13 amino acids. The germline CDR1 and CDR2 sequences are SQVTM and ANQGSEA. Trimming pared 7 bases from V and 0 bases from J, leaving 12 bases between. The CDR3 reads CSARRTVNTEAFF. The CDR3 DNA reads TGCAGCGCACGTAGGACAGTGAACACTGAAGCTTTCTTT.

The chain recombines TRBV19 with TRBJ2-4, with D maybe TRBD1 (6 bases). The CDR3 covers 18 residues. Germline V lookup: CDR1 LNHDA, CDR2 SQIVND (reference sequence). V was clipped by 2 bases and J by 1 base, with 18 bases between them. The DNA of the CDR3 is TGTGCCAGTAGTATACTCCAACAGGGAGTTAGGGCCAAAAACATTCAGTACTTC. This encodes CASSILQQGVRAKNIQYF.

This clone was observed once. V and J are TRBV7-9 and TRBJ2-1; 11 nucleotides align to TRBD2. This CDR3 has 17 amino acids. The J segment lost 3 bases and the V segment lost 6 bases, leaving 10 bases of the junction unmatched. Looked up from germline, CDR1 is SEHNR and CDR2 is FQNEAQ (reference sequence). Here the CDR3 DNA reads TGTGCCAGCAGTCCTTGGCTAGCGGGGGGCCTCTACAATGAGCAGTTCTTC. It encodes CASSPWLAGGLYNEQFF.

The chain couples TRBV6-1 to TRBJ1-1; tentatively, D is TRBD1 (5 bases). The CDR3 consists of 14 residues. The V gene's germline CDR1 is MNHNS and CDR2 SASEGT. V was trimmed by 1 base and J by 7 bases, leaving 13 bases between them. The DNA of the CDR3 is TGTGCCAGCAGTGAAGTGCCAGGGATGGGTGAAGCTTTCTTT. This codes for CASSEVPGMGEAFF.

J is TRBJ2-1 and V is TRBV28; 8 bases fit TRBD2. The CDR3 has 13 amino acids. With 2 bases clipped from V and 10 bases from J, the junction kept 4 bases outside the gene matches. From germline, CDR1 is MDHEN and CDR2 SYDVKM. CDR3 region: CASSLIGGGEQFF. Here the CDR3 DNA reads TGTGCCAGCAGTTTAATCGGGGGGGGCGAGCAGTTCTTC.

In the case of this clone: The same CDR3 arises from other DNA sequences in this sample as well. V usage is TRBV27 and J usage is TRBJ2-1; possibly TRBD2 for D (6 bases). CDR1 is MNHEY and CDR2 is SMNVEV in the germline V gene (reference sequence). V was clipped by 0 bases and J by 6 bases, with 6 bases between them. The CDR3 runs 13 residues. The CDR3 DNA reads TGTGCCAGCAGTTTATCGGGAGGCAATGAGCAGTTCTTC. This encodes CASSLSGGNEQFF.

A few counts support this clone. The chain has TRBV10-3 and TRBJ1-1, with D unclear. Germline V gives CDR1 ENHRY, CDR2 SYGVKD. V was pared by 0 bases and J by 0 bases, with 11 bases between. This CDR3 spans 16 amino acids. In DNA, the CDR3 is TGTGCCATCAGTGAGTCGACTCAGTTTATGAACACTGAAGCTTTCTTT. Protein sequence: CAISESTQFMNTEAFF.